These 6 T cell receptor beta chains share one sample of origin, sequenced in a study of shared clonotypes between healthy human individuals. Assay: immunoSEQ multiplex PCR; the TCRdb copy retains only in-frame clones and omits some. This sample has around 100,000 clones, with roughly two thirds found just once. The material sequenced was memory CD8+ T cells sorted from blood. Subset given: CD45RO+ cells pooled with CCR7-negative TemRA cells. These receptors originate from a man between 25 and 39 years old in good health.

The V gene is TRBV7-2, the J gene TRBJ2-1; D is perhaps TRBD1 (6 bases). With 3 bases removed from V and 14 bases from J, the gap between germline ends came to 14 bases. The CDR3 spans 12 residues. Germline loops: CDR1 SGHTA, CDR2 FQGNSA. The CDR3 reads CASSLGTKPEFF. CDR3 coding DNA: TGTGCCAGCAGCTTGGGGACAAAACCGGAGTTCTTC.

This chain links TRBV25-1 with TRBJ1-5, with D maybe TRBD1 (6 bases). CDR1 and CDR2 (germline): MGHDK, SYGVNS. The CDR3 extends over 11 amino acids. Trimming took 2 bases from V and 12 from J, leaving 8 bases between them. CDR3 sequence reads: CASSEGGNQHF. The CDR3 DNA reads as TGTGCCAGCAGTGAAGGGGGCAACCAGCATTTT.

The chain employs TRBV5-5 and TRBJ2-3; 9 nucleotides line up with TRBD2. Losses at the gene ends were 6 bases for V and 1 base for J; bases not matched to a gene: 15. Germline V gene data show CDR1 as SGHKS and CDR2 as YYEKEE (reference sequence). The CDR3 runs 18 residues. DNA of the CDR3: TGTGCCAGCATGCCTATAGCGGGAGCCGGGTCGCGCACAGATACGCAGTATTTT. It translates to CASMPIAGAGSRTDTQYF. Complete variable domain (other parts from reference TRBV5-5 and TRBJ2-3): DAGVTQSPTHLIKTRGQQVTLRCSPISGHKSVSWYQQVLGQGPQFIFQYYEKEERGRGNFPDRFSARQFPNYSSELNVNALLLGDSALYLCASMPIAGAGSRTDTQYFGPGTRLTVL.

V gene TRBV19 combines with J gene TRBJ2-3; the D is unclear. Germline V CDR1 and CDR2: LNHDA, SQIVND (reference sequence). V was shortened by 3 bases and J by 8 bases, with 12 bases between the two germline ends. The CDR3 length is 13 residues. CDR3 sequence reads: CASSMRASGTQYF. CDR3 sequence (DNA): TGTGCCAGTAGTATGCGAGCGTCGGGTACGCAGTATTTT. The variable domain in full, with the rest retrieved from reference TRBV19 and TRBJ2-3, is DGGITQSPKYLFRKEGQNVTLSCEQNLNHDAMYWYRQDPGQGLRLIYYSQIVNDFQKGDIAEGYSVSREKKESFPLTVTSAQKNPTAFYLCASSMRASGTQYFGPGTRLTVL.

The sample holds one count of this clone. The chain has TRBV2 and TRBJ2-3, with D perhaps matching TRBD2 (5 bases). V was trimmed by 6 bases and J by 1 base, leaving 11 bases between them. This CDR3 spans 14 amino acids. Germline CDR1 is SNHLY and CDR2 is FYNNEI. The DNA of the CDR3 is TGTGCCAGCAGGGACTTATGGGGCACAGATACGCAGTATTTT. It is translated as CASRDLWGTDTQYF.

This clone was picked up a small number of times. This chain joins TRBV28 and TRBJ2-7; D call uncertain. Germline V CDR1 and CDR2: MDHEN, SYDVKM. The V and J ends lost 5 bases and 2 bases respectively, with 10 bases between them. The CDR3 contains 13 residues. CDR3 region: CASSPNLAYEQYF. The CDR3 nucleotides are TGTGCCAGCAGTCCCAATCTAGCCTACGAGCAGTACTTC.